This TCR beta chain was captured by sequencing in a study of sequential checkpoint blockade in melanoma. The assay was immunoSEQ multiplex PCR, and TCRdb's table has in-frame clones only and misses some. In the table there are 9,500 to 15,000 clones, approximately 30% of which are singletons. Germline V gives CDR1 MNHGY, CDR2 SAAAGT. The CDR3 length is 14 residues. The V gene lost 5 bases and the J gene lost 5 bases, with 15 bases spanning the gap. Comment on this clone: The antigen remains undetermined.

Treatment meaning: randomized to nivolumab then ipilimumab (arm A) or the reverse (arm B). DNA-damaging chemotherapy had not been given to any patient beforehand. Study-wide points: Tumor T-cell fraction and clonality correlated with PD-L1 and CD8+ counts.

This chain links TRBV6-8 with TRBJ1-2; a weak D match, TRBD1 (5 bases). The sequences come from tumor tissue (inferred from file names), collected from a patient given nivolumab and ipilimumab in sequence. The sequence was collected from a human donor with melanoma. For the CDR3, the DNA is TGTGCCAGCAGTCTATATGGGAGGGGTTATGGCTACACCTTC. Translating it yields CASSLYGRGYGYTF.